This entry describes one TCR beta chain. The germline V gene has CDR1 MNHEY and CDR2 SVGAGI. The CDR3 totals 13 residues. V was clipped by 2 bases and J by 4 bases; unmatched bases: 1. Original processing notes: Counts of nucleated cells, estimated from reference gene primer amplification, were obtained. Only in-frame clones appear in the TCRdb table, and some are missing; sequencing was by immunoSEQ multiplex PCR. The V and J calls and clone size were taken over from that table, and D and trimming were inferred from the DNA. The sample includes roughly 220,000 clones, 80% to 90% seen only once; the top ten take 15% to 20%. The sample comes from a study of blood T cell repertoires in COVID-19. The overall study: From the United States, Italy and Spain came samples of acute and convalescent COVID-19. T cells, B-cell-depleted T cells, or PBMCs provided the cDNA or gDNA that served as material.

The chain joins TRBV6-5 to TRBJ1-2, with TRBD1 matching 7 bases. What was sequenced was peripheral blood. The TCR was taken from a man aged 30 to 39 with active or convalescent COVID-19. The CDR3 reads CASSYRGPYGYTF. The CDR3 DNA reads as TGTGCCAGCAGTTACAGGGGGCCCTATGGCTACACCTTC.